A single sample gave rise to the 17 T cell receptor beta chains below, sequenced in a study of cytomegalovirus exposure and HLA in healthy donors. The PCR contained 60 Vbeta and 13 Jbeta primers. The data were produced by immunoSEQ multiplex PCR, yet TCRdb's version contains in-frame clones alone and is incomplete. The sample holds some 120,000 clones; around 80% are singletons and the top ten take roughly 1.1%. Sequencing was carried out using PBMCs. The receptors originated from a woman under 40 in good health and CMV-seronegative.

The chain carries TRBV6-1 and TRBJ2-2; 12 bases agree with TRBD2. V shed 4 bases, J shed 7 bases, and the junction held 19 bases outside the gene matches. CDR1 and CDR2 (germline): MNHNS, SASEGT. The CDR3 is 20 amino acids. CDR3 sequence (DNA): TGTGCCAGCAGTGCCAGTTGGGACAGCCTAGCGGGAGGGCCCGGCGGGGAGCTGTTTTTT. Its protein product is CASSASWDSLAGGPGGELFF.

The rearrangement uses TRBV15 and TRBJ1-5; a possible D gene is TRBD1 (5 bases). The CDR3 is 13 residues long. The V end was cut by 3 bases, the J end by 9 bases, with 12 bases between. CDR1 and CDR2 from the germline V gene are LNHNV and YYDKDF (reference sequence). CDR3 DNA: TGTGCCACCAGCAGGGACACTCATTCGCCCCAGCATTTT. As protein: CATSRDTHSPQHF.

The genes are TRBV15 and TRBJ1-2, with no clear D. Deletions cut 1 base from V and 4 bases from J, with 10 bases between. The CDR3 loop spans 14 amino acids. Germline CDR1 reads LNHNV; CDR2 reads YYDKDF (reference sequence). CDR3 sequence (DNA): TGTGCCACCAGCAGAGCTGGCAGGCTCTATGGCTACACCTTC. Amino acids: CATSRAGRLYGYTF.

The chain carries TRBV30 and TRBJ1-2; D unclear. The CDR3 loop spans 13 amino acids. Trimming removed 2 bases from V and 2 bases from J, with 9 bases in between. Germline V CDR1 and CDR2: GTSNPN, SVGIG (reference sequence). CDR3 DNA sequence: TGTGCCTGGAGTTCGGGTCCCAACTATGGCTACACCTTC. Residues: CAWSSGPNYGYTF. The whole variable domain, filled in from reference TRBV30 and TRBJ1-2, reads SQTIHQWPATLVQPVGSPLSLECTVEGTSNPNLYWYRQAAGRGLQLLFYSVGIGQISSEVPQNLSASRPQDRQFILSSKKLLLSDSGFYLCAWSSGPNYGYTFGSGTRLTVV.

The CDR3 DNA follows: TGCGCCAGCAGCCAAGACAGGACAGGGGGGTTTAGCTCCTACGAGCAGTACTTC. This encodes CASSQDRTGGFSSYEQYF. The V gene is TRBV4-3, the J gene TRBJ2-7; 10 nucleotides align to TRBD1. CDR3 size: 18 residues. V was pared by 0 bases and J by 0 bases, with 8 bases of the junction left unmatched. Germline loops: CDR1 LGHNA, CDR2 YSLEER.

The chain carries TRBV6-5 and TRBJ1-3; a weak D match, TRBD1 (5 bases). The CDR3 has 16 residues. The germline gives CDR1 MNHEY, CDR2 SVGAGI. Trimming stripped 0 bases from V and 2 bases from J, with 11 bases between. CDR3 loop: CASSYSQGNPGNTIYF. CDR3 DNA: TGTGCCAGCAGTTACTCCCAGGGAAACCCTGGAAACACCATATATTTT.

This clone has only a few counts. V gene TRBV25-1 combines with J gene TRBJ1-1; D possibly corresponds to TRBD1 (5 bases). Germline V gives CDR1 MGHDK, CDR2 SYGVNS. The V end was cut by 4 bases, the J end by 0 bases, with 9 bases between. The CDR3 length is 14 residues. CDR3 bases: TGTGCCAGCAGTGTTACAGGCTTGAACACTGAAGCTTTCTTT. Residues: CASSVTGLNTEAFF.

The chain is built from TRBV5-5 and TRBJ1-2; D unclear. The CDR3 extends over 16 amino acids. Germline values: CDR1 SGHKS, CDR2 YYEKEE (reference sequence). V gave up 1 base and J gave up 13 bases, with 26 bases separating them. The CDR3 region has the DNA TGTGCCAGCAGCTTGAGGCTCCGGGATATCCTCCTCGCCGGCACCTTC. Translation: CASSLRLRDILLAGTF.

The chain uses TRBV7-6 and TRBJ2-2; 10 positions match TRBD1. V shed 5 bases and J 8 bases; nucleotides not matched to a gene: 14. Germline CDR1 reads SGHVS; CDR2 reads FNYEAQ. The length of the CDR3 is 17 residues. Here the CDR3 DNA reads TGTGCCAGCAGCGGGGACAGGGGAGTCCCGACTATTGGGGAGCTGTTTTTT. Residues: CASSGDRGVPTIGELFF.

The rearrangement joins TRBV5-4 to TRBJ2-5; perhaps TRBD2 as D (5 bases). This CDR3 region has 14 residues. Trimming cost V 4 bases and J 0 bases, with 10 bases left between them. In germline, CDR1 is SGHNT, CDR2 YYREEE (reference sequence). This CDR3 is CASSISGYQETQYF. Written as DNA, the CDR3 is TGTGCCAGCAGCATTTCGGGGTACCAAGAGACCCAGTACTTC.

The chain couples TRBV7-9 to TRBJ2-7; D is possibly TRBD1 (5 bases). V dropped 3 bases and J dropped 6 bases, with 9 bases sitting between them. Germline V gene lookup returns CDR1 SEHNR and CDR2 FQNEAQ (reference sequence). The length of the CDR3 is 12 residues. The CDR3 sequence is CASSFSGAEQYF. For the CDR3, the DNA is TGTGCCAGCAGCTTTAGTGGGGCCGAGCAGTACTTC.

In regard to this clone: An end of the junction differs from the germline gene, which may be a read error. J is TRBJ1-4 and V is TRBV30, with D unclear. Germline-derived CDR1 and CDR2 are GTSNPN and SVGIG (reference sequence). This CDR3 comprises 10 residues. The CDR3 nucleotides are TGTGCCTGGGGTCTTGAGAAAATGATTTTT. Translating gives CAWGLEKMIF.

In this sample, this clone turned up a few times. The rearrangement joins TRBV18 to TRBJ2-7; possibly TRBD2 for D (6 bases). CDR1 KGHSH and CDR2 LQKENI come from the germline V gene. CDR3 length: 15 amino acids. Deletions cut 3 bases from V and 2 bases from J, with 14 bases between. As DNA, the CDR3 is TGTGCCAGCTCACCTGTTCGGACGGGGGCCTACGAGCAGTACTTC. Residues: CASSPVRTGAYEQYF.

The rearrangement uses TRBV10-3 and TRBJ2-7; possibly TRBD2 for D (5 bases). V gave up 10 bases and J gave up 7 bases, with 20 bases separating them. Germline assignment: CDR1 ENHRY and CDR2 SYGVKD. This CDR3 has 13 amino acids. DNA for the CDR3: TGTGCCACCGGGATGGATCTACTGAGGGAGCAGTACTTC. It translates to CATGMDLLREQYF.

The rearrangement uses TRBV15 and TRBJ2-1, with 8 bases identical to TRBD2. Germline CDR1 and CDR2: LNHNV and YYDKDF (reference sequence). V was pared by 0 bases and J by 9 bases, with 7 bases of the junction left unmatched. CDR3 length equals 15 residues. The CDR3 DNA is TGTGCCACCAGCAGAGAGAACGGGGGGGCCGGTGAGCAGTTCTTC. Protein: CATSRENGGAGEQFF.

This rearrangement joins TRBV30 to TRBJ1-1; possibly TRBD1 for D (5 bases). CDR3 length: 12 amino acids. Germline V gene data show CDR1 as GTSNPN and CDR2 as SVGIG (reference sequence). The V end was cut by 2 bases, the J end by 7 bases, with 11 bases between. The DNA of the CDR3 is TGTGCCTGGAGTTCGGGGGGAGGTGAAGCTTTCTTT. Protein product: CAWSSGGGEAFF.

This chain's CDR3 is CASSPQQGAAYEQYF. Written as DNA, the CDR3 is TGCGCCAGCAGCCCCCAACAGGGGGCGGCCTACGAGCAGTACTTC. V and J are TRBV5-1 and TRBJ2-7; TRBD1 matches at 9 bases. V lost 4 bases, J lost 2 bases, and 7 bases stayed unmatched. The CDR3 is made up of 15 amino acids. The germline CDR1 and CDR2 sequences are SGHRS and YFSETQ.